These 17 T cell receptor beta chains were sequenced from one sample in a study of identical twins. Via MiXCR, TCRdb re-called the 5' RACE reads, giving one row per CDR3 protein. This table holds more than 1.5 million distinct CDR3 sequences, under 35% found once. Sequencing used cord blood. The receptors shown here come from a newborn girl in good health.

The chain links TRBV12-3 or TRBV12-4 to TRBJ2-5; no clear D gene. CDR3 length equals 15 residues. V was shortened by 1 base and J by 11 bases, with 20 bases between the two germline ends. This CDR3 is CASSLGAPAYNEQYF. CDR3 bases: TGTGCCAGCAGTTTAGGAGCTCCCGCCTACAATGAGCAGTACTTC.

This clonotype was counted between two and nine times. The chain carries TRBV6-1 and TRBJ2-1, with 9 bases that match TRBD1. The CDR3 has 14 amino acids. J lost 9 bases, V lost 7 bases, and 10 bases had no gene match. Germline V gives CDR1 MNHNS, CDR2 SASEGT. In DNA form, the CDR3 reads TGTGCCAGCACTAGTGGGACAGGGACAAGTGAGCAGTTCTTC. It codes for CASTSGTGTSEQFF.

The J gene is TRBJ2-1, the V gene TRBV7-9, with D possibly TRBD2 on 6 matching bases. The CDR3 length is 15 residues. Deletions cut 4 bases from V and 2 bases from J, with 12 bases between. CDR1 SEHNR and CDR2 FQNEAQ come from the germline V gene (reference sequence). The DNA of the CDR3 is TGTGCCAGCAGCTCAGTGACTAGGGCCTACAATGAGCAGTTCTTC. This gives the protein CASSSVTRAYNEQFF.

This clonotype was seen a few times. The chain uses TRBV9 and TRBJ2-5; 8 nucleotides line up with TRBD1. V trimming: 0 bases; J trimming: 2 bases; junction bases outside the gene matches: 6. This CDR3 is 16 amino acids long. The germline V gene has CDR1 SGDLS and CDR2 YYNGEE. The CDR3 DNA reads TGTGCCAGCAGCGTAGCGACAGGGGTGGGTCAAGAGACCCAGTACTTC. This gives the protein CASSVATGVGQETQYF.

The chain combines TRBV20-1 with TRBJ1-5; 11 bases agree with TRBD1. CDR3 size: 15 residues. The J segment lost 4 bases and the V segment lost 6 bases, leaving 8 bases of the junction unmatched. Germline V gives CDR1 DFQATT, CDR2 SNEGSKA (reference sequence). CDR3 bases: TGCAGTGCGCGGACAGGGGGCGCGCGGAATCAGCCCCAGCATTTT. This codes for CSARTGGARNQPQHF.

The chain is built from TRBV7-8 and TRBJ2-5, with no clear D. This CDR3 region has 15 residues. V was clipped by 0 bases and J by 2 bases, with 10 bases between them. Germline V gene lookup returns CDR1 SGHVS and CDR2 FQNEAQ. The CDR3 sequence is CASSLALGLQETQYF. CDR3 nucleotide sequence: TGTGCCAGCAGCTTAGCGCTTGGCTTACAAGAGACCCAGTACTTC. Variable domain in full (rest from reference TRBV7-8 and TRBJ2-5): GAGVSQSPRYKVAKRGQDVALRCDPISGHVSLFWYQQALGQGPEFLTYFQNEAQLDKSGLPSDRFFAERPEGSVSTLKIQRTQQEDSAVYLCASSLALGLQETQYFGPGTRLLVL.

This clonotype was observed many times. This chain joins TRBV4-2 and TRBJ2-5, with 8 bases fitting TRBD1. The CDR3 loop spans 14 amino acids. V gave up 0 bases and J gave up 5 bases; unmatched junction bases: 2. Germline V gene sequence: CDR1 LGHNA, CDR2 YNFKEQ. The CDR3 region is CASSQDDRGETQYF. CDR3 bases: TGTGCCAGCAGCCAAGATGACAGGGGTGAGACCCAGTACTTC.

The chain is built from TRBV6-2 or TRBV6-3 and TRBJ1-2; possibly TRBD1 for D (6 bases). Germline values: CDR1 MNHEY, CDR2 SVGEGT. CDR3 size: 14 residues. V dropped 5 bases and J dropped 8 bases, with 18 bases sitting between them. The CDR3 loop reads CASSDRTALWGYTF. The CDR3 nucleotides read TGTGCCAGCAGTGACAGGACCGCTTTGTGGGGCTACACCTTC.

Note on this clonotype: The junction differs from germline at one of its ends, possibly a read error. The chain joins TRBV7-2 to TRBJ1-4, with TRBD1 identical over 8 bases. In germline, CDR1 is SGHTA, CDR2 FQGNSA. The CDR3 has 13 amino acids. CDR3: CASSRGQGERLFF. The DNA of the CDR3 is TGTGCCAGCAGCCGCGGACAGGGAGAAAGACTGTTTTTT.

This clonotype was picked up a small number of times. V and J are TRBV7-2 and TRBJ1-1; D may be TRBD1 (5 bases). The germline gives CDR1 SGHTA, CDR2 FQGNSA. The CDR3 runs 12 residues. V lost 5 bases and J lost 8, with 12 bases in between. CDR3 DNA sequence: TGTGCCAGCAGCCTTTGGACAACGGAAGCTTTCTTT. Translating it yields CASSLWTTEAFF.

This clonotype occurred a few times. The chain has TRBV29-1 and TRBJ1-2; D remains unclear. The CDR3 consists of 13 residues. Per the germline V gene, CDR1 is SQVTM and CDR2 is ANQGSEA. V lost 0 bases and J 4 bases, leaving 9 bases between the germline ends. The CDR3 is CSVEDTRSYGYTF. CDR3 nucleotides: TGCAGCGTTGAAGACACAAGGAGCTATGGCTACACCTTC.

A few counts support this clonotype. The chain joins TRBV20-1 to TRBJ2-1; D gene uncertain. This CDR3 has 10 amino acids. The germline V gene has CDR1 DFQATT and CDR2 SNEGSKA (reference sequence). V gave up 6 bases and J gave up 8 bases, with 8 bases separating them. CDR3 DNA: TGCAGTGCCAGCTTCCATGAGCAGTTCTTC. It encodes CSASFHEQFF.

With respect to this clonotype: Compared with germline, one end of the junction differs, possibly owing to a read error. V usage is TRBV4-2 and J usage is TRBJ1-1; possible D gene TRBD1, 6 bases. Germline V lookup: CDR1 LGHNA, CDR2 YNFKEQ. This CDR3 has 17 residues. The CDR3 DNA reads TGTGCCAGCAGCCAAGATATACAGGGAGGTTTGGACACTGGAGCTTTCTTT. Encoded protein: CASSQDIQGGLDTGAFF.

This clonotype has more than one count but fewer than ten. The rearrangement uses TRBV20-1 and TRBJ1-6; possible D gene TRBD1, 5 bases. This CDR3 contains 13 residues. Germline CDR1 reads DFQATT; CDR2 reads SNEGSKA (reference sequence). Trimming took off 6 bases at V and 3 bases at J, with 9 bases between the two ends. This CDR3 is CSAFDSYNSPLHF. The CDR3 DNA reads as TGCAGTGCCTTCGACAGCTATAATTCACCCCTCCACTTT.

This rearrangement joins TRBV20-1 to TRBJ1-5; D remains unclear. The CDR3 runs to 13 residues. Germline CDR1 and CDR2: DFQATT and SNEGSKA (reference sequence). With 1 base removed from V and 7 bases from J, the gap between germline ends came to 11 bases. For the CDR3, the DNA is TGCAGTGCTAGAGGACCCCACGGGCAGCCCCAGCATTTT. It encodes CSARGPHGQPQHF.

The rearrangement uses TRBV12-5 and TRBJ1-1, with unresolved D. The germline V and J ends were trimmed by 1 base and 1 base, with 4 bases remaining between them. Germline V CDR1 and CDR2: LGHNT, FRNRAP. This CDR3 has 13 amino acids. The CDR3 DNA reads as TGTGCTAGTGGTTTGGGGAGGAACACTGAAGCTTTCTTT. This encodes CASGLGRNTEAFF.

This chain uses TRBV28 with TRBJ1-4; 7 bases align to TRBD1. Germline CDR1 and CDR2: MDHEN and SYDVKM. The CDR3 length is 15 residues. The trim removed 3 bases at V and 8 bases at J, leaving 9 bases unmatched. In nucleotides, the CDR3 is TGTGCCAGCAGTTTCCCCGCCAGGGGGGGCGAAAAACTGTTTTTT. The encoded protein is CASSFPARGGEKLFF.